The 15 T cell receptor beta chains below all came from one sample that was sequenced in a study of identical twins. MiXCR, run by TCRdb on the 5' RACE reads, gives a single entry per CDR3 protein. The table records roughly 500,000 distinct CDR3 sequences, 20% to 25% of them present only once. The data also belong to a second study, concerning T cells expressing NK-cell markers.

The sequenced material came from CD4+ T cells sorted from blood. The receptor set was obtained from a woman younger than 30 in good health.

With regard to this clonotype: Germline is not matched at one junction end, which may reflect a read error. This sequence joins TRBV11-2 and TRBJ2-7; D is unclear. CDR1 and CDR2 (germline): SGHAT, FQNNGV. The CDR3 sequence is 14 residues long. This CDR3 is CVSSLDRSVYEQYF. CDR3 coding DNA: TGTGTCAGCAGCTTAGATAGGTCAGTCTACGAGCAGTACTTC.

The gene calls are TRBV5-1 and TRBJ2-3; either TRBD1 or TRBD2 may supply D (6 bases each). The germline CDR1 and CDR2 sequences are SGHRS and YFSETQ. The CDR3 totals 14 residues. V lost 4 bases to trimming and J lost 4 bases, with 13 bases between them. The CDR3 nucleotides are TGCGCCAGCAGCAAAGGGGGGTTTGCAGATACGCAGTATTTT. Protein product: CASSKGGFADTQYF.

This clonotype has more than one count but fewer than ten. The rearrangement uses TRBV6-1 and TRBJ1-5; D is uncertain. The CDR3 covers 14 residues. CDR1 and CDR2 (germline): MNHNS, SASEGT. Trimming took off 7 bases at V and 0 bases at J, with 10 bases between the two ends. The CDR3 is CASTIIISNQPQHF. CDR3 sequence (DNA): TGTGCCAGCACGATCATAATTAGCAATCAGCCCCAGCATTTT.

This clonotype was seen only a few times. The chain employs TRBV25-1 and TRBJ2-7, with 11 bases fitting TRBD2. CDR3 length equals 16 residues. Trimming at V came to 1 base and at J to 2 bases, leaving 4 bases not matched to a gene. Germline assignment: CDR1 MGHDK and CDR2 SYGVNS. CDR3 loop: CASSESPGLAAYEQYF. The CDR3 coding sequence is TGTGCCAGCAGTGAATCACCGGGACTAGCGGCCTACGAGCAGTACTTC.

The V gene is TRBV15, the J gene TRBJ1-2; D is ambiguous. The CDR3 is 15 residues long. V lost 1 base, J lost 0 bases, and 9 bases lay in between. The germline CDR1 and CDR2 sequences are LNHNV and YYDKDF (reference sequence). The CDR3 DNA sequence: TGTGCCACCAGCAGAGTCCCGGTTACTAACTATGGCTACACCTTC. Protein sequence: CATSRVPVTNYGYTF. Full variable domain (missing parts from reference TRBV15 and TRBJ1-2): DAMVIQNPRYQVTQFGKPVTLSCSQTLNHNVMYWYQQKSSQAPKLLFHYYDKDFNNEADTPDNFQSRRPNTSFCFLDIRSPGLGDTAMYLCATSRVPVTNYGYTFGSGTRLTVV.

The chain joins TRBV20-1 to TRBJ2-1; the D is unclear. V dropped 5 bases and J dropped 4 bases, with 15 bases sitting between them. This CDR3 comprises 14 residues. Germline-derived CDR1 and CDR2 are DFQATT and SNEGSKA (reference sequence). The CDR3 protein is CSAPLNGFYNEQFF. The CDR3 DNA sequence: TGCAGTGCTCCCTTAAACGGGTTTTACAATGAGCAGTTCTTC.

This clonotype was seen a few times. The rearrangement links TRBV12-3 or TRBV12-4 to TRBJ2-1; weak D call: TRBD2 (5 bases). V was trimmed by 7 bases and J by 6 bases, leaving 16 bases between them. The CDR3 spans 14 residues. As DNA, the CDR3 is TGTGCCAGCACCCAAAGGTCCCGGGGCAATGAGCAGTTCTTC. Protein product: CASTQRSRGNEQFF.

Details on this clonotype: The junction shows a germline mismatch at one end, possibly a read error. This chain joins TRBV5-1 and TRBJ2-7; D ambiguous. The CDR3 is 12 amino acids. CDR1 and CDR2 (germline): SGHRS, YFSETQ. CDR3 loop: CASSLGSSEQYF. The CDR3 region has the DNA TGCGCCAGCAGCTTGGGGTCCTCCGAGCAGTACTTC.

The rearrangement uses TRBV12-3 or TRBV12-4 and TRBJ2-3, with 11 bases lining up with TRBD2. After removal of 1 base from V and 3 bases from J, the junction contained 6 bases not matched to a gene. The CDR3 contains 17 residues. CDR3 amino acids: CASSLGIAGGWTDTQYF. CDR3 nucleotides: TGTGCCAGCAGTTTAGGAATAGCGGGAGGGTGGACAGATACGCAGTATTTT.

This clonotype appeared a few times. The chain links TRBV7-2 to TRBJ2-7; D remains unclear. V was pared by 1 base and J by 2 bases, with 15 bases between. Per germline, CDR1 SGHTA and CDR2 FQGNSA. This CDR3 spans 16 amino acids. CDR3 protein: CASSLEVMTDAYEQYF. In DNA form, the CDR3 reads TGTGCCAGCAGCTTAGAGGTCATGACGGATGCCTACGAGCAGTACTTC.

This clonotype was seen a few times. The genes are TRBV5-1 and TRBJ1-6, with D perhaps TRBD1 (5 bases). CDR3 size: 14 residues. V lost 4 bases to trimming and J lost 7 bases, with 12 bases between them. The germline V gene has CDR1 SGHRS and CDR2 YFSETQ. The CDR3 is CASSPTAGNSPLHF. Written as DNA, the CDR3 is TGCGCCAGCAGCCCGACGGCAGGGAATTCACCCCTCCACTTT.

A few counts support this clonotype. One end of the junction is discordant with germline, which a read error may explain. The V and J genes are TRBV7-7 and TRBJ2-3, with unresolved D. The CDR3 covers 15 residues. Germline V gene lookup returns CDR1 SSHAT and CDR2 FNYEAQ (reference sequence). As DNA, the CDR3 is TGTGCTAGCAGTTGGACGGATAGCTCCACAGATACGCAGTATTTT. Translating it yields CASSWTDSSTDTQYF.

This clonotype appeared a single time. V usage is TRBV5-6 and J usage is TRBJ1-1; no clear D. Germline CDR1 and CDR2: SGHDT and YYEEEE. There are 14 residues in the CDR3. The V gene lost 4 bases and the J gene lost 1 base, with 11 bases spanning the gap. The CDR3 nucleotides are TGTGCCAGCAGCCGAGAGGTCTGGAACACTGAAGCTTTCTTT. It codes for CASSREVWNTEAFF.

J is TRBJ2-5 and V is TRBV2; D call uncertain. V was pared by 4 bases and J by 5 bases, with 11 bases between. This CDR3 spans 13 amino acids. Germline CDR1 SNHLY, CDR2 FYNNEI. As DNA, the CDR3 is TGTGCCAGCAGTGGACCTTTTAGGGAGACCCAGTACTTC. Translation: CASSGPFRETQYF.

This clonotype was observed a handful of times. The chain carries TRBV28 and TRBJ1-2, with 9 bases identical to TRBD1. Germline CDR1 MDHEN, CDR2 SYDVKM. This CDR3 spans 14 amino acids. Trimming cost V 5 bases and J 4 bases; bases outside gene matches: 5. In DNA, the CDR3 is TGTGCCAGCAGTCAGGGACAGGGAAGCTATGGCTACACCTTC. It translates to CASSQGQGSYGYTF.